This T cell receptor (beta chain) was documented in a study of cytotoxic CD8 clonotypes in ibrutinib-treated CLL. About the research overall: In all, roughly twelve patients were relapsed/refractory, about 15 were treatment-naive and 17 to 18 were IGHV unmutated. With a range of 6 to 36, the median treatment time before response samples were taken was approximately 11 months.

Depths of 1 in 200,000 to 1 in 1 million T cells were the sequencing target. Profiling relied on immunoSEQ multiplex PCR, and the TCRdb table lists in-frame clones only, not all of them. This repertoire shows approximately 140,000 clones, roughly 90% found once; its top ten account for roughly a tenth. The ends were cut back, 0 bases at V and 5 bases at J, with 13 bases in the middle. This CDR3 comprises 15 residues. Germline CDR1 MGHRA, CDR2 YSYEKL. Material: PBMCs, obtained after 12 months of ibrutinib treatment. The chain uses TRBV4-1 and TRBJ1-2, with D maybe TRBD1 (5 bases). The receptor was isolated from a human donor with chronic lymphocytic leukemia. CDR3 DNA: TGCGCCAGCAGCCAAGACCTGGGGGGTGGGTATGGCTACACCTTC. This codes for CASSQDLGGGYGYTF.